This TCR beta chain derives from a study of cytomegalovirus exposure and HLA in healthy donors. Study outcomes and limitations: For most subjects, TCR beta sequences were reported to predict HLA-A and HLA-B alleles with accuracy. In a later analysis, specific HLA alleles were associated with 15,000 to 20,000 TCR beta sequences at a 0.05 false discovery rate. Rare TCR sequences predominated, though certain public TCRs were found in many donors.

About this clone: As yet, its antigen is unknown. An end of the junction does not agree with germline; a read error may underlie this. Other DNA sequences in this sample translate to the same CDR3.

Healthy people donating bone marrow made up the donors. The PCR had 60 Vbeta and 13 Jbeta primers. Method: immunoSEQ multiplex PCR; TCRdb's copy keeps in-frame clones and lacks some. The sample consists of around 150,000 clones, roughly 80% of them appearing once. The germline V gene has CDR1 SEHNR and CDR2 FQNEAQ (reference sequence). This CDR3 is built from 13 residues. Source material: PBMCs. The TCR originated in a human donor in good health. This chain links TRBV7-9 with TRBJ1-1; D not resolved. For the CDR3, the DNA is TGTGCCAGTCGATCCGGAGAGAACACTGAAGCCTTCTTT. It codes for CASRSGENTEAFF.